These 24 T cell receptor beta chains share one sample of origin, sequenced in a study of T cell responses to AZD1222 COVID-19 vaccine. Method: immunoSEQ multiplex PCR; TCRdb's copy keeps in-frame clones and lacks some. This sample yields around 79,000 clones, of which around 88% are seen a single time; about a fifth belongs to the top ten. The sequencing used peripheral blood, collected on day 0 of AZD1222 vaccination. These receptors were taken from an adult in good health.

The chain combines TRBV5-1 with TRBJ2-7, with TRBD2 matching over 7 bases. Trimming took 0 bases from V and 2 from J; bases not matched to a gene: 8. This CDR3 has 16 residues. Germline values: CDR1 SGHRS, CDR2 YFSETQ. CDR3 nucleotides: TGCGCCAGCAGCTTGGAGTTGGGGAGGGGCGCCTACGAGCAGTACTTC. It codes for CASSLELGRGAYEQYF.

The V call is TRBV4-2, the J call TRBJ1-6, with no clear D. Trimming took 0 bases from V and 10 from J, leaving 16 bases between them. The CDR3 sequence is 16 residues long. In germline, CDR1 is LGHNA, CDR2 YNFKEQ. The CDR3 bases are TGTGCCAGCAGCCAAGATGGCCCGGGGTTGCGGTCACCCCTCCACTTT. Translation: CASSQDGPGLRSPLHF.

This chain links TRBV5-6 with TRBJ1-5; 7 nucleotides agree with TRBD1. After removal of 4 bases from V and 3 bases from J, the junction contained 4 bases not matched to a gene. CDR3 length equals 14 residues. CDR1 and CDR2 from the germline V gene are SGHDT and YYEEEE. The CDR3 nucleotides are TGTGCCAGCAGCCGAGGACAGGTCAATCAGCCCCAGCATTTT. Translation gives CASSRGQVNQPQHF.

The rearrangement uses TRBV29-1 and TRBJ2-7; 7 nucleotides line up with TRBD2. The CDR3 runs to 14 residues. Trimming took 5 bases from V and 1 from J; bases not matched to a gene: 8. In germline, CDR1 is SQVTM, CDR2 ANQGSEA. The CDR3 region is CSVTSGARSYEQYF. The CDR3 region has the DNA TGCAGCGTTACGAGCGGGGCCCGGTCCTACGAGCAGTACTTC.

The chain couples TRBV28 to TRBJ2-2, with TRBD2 matching 7 bases. The germline V gene has CDR1 MDHEN and CDR2 SYDVKM. Germline trimming cut 6 bases from V and 0 bases from J; bases unmatched to any gene: 7. The CDR3 runs to 16 residues. CDR3 in DNA: TGTGCCAGCAGGGACGCGCTAGCGGCGAACACCGGGGAGCTGTTTTTT. This sequence encodes CASRDALAANTGELFF.

The rearrangement uses TRBV19 and TRBJ2-3; either TRBD1 or TRBD2 may fit D (5 bases each). In germline, CDR1 is LNHDA, CDR2 SQIVND (reference sequence). V lost 5 bases to trimming and J lost 0 bases, with 9 bases between them. The CDR3 length is 14 residues. CDR3 DNA: TGTGCCAGTAGTGGGACGGAAAGCACAGATACGCAGTATTTT. Its protein is CASSGTESTDTQYF.

V gene TRBV3-1 (or the pseudogene TRBV3-2) combines with J gene TRBJ2-1, with D perhaps being TRBD1 or TRBD2 (6 bases each). Germline assignment: CDR1 LGHDT and CDR2 YNNKEL (reference sequence). The V end lost 1 base, the J end lost 5 bases, and 18 bases lay between the germline ends. This CDR3 has 17 residues. Written as DNA, the CDR3 is TGTGCCAGCAGCCAAGGGGTCTCCGGGGGCGGGGACAATGAGCAGTTCTTC. Translated: CASSQGVSGGGDNEQFF.

This chain uses TRBV5-1 with TRBJ2-3; D is possibly TRBD2 (5 bases). CDR1 and CDR2 (germline): SGHRS, YFSETQ. The CDR3 is 13 amino acids. V gave up 6 bases and J gave up 5 bases, with 13 bases separating them. CDR3 protein: CASMEDLRDTQYF. CDR3 in DNA: TGCGCCAGCATGGAGGACCTGAGAGATACGCAGTATTTT.

This chain uses TRBV28 with TRBJ2-7; possibly TRBD1 or TRBD2 for D (5 bases each). Germline CDR1 is MDHEN and CDR2 is SYDVKM. Trimming removed 1 base from V and 2 bases from J, with 9 bases in between. The CDR3 is 14 residues long. CDR3 coding DNA: TGTGCCAGCAGTTTATTGGGGGAGCCCTACGAGCAGTACTTC. Protein: CASSLLGEPYEQYF. The entire variable domain, with the rest obtained from reference TRBV28 and TRBJ2-7, is as follows: DVKVTQSSRYLVKRTGEKVFLECVQDMDHENMFWYRQDPGLGLRLIYFSYDVKMKEKGDIPEGYSVSREKKERFSLILESASTNQTSMYLCASSLLGEPYEQYFGPGTRLTVT.

V is TRBV14 and J is TRBJ1-2; no firm D call. There are 12 residues in the CDR3. Germline V gene data show CDR1 as SGHDN and CDR2 as FVKESK. V lost 2 bases to trimming and J lost 2 bases, with 3 bases between them. The CDR3: CASSQQNYGYTF. In nucleotides, the CDR3 is TGTGCCAGCAGCCAACAGAACTATGGCTACACCTTC.

V usage is TRBV3-1 (or the pseudogene TRBV3-2) and J usage is TRBJ1-6; 7 bases line up with TRBD1. This CDR3 has 14 amino acids. V lost 1 base to trimming and J lost 9 bases; unmatched junction nucleotides: 3. Germline V gives CDR1 LGHDT, CDR2 YNNKEL (reference sequence). CDR3 nucleotides: TGTGCCAGCAGCCAAGTGACAGGGTTTTCACCCCTCCACTTT. Encoded protein: CASSQVTGFSPLHF.

The CDR3 DNA follows: TGTGCCAGCAGTGAATCCCCCCCAGGGTTCACACACAATGAGCAGTTCTTC. It yields the protein CASSESPPGFTHNEQFF. V is TRBV6-1 and J is TRBJ2-1, with a weak D call TRBD1 (5 bases). V lost 2 bases and J lost 5, with 19 bases in between. CDR3 length: 17 amino acids. CDR1 is MNHNS and CDR2 is SASEGT in the germline V gene.

The J gene is TRBJ1-6, the V gene TRBV5-1, with D unclear. Deletions cut 0 bases from V and 4 bases from J, with 8 bases between. CDR3 size: 15 residues. The germline V gene has CDR1 SGHRS and CDR2 YFSETQ. CDR3: CASSLAGVYNSPLHF. CDR3 DNA: TGCGCCAGCAGCTTGGCCGGGGTATATAATTCACCCCTCCACTTT.

The chain has TRBV5-1 and TRBJ1-6, with 7 bases fitting TRBD1. The germline gives CDR1 SGHRS, CDR2 YFSETQ. Germline trimming cut 0 bases from V and 0 bases from J; bases unmatched to any gene: 3. This CDR3 has 17 residues. The chain's CDR3 is CASSLAGDSSYNSPLHF. DNA of the CDR3: TGCGCCAGCAGCTTGGCCGGGGACAGCTCCTATAATTCACCCCTCCACTTT.

The chain joins TRBV29-1 to TRBJ2-7, with D unclear. This CDR3 comprises 12 residues. Germline CDR1 and CDR2: SQVTM and ANQGSEA. V lost 5 bases to trimming and J lost 0 bases, with 8 bases between them. Here the CDR3 DNA reads TGCAGCGTTATAAGGCCCTCCTACGAGCAGTACTTC. Protein: CSVIRPSYEQYF.

This clone has only a few counts. The chain uses TRBV6-4 and TRBJ2-2; D is perhaps TRBD1 or TRBD2 (5 bases each). Trimming pared 8 bases from V and 5 bases from J, leaving 15 bases between. Germline V CDR1 and CDR2: MRHNA, SNTAGT. The CDR3 is 14 amino acids. The CDR3 loop is CASGAVGGTGELFF. The CDR3 nucleotides are TGTGCCAGCGGGGCTGTTGGGGGTACCGGGGAGCTGTTTTTT.

The J gene is TRBJ1-1, the V gene TRBV28; TRBD1 is a possible D gene (5 bases). Germline CDR1 MDHEN, CDR2 SYDVKM. This CDR3 has 16 residues. The ends were cut back, 1 base at V and 0 bases at J, with 12 bases in the middle. The CDR3 region is CASSLFFGAVNTEAFF. The CDR3 DNA is TGTGCCAGCAGTTTATTCTTTGGGGCGGTGAACACTGAAGCTTTCTTT.

This chain links TRBV27 with TRBJ1-1; D uncertain. Germline V gene data show CDR1 as MNHEY and CDR2 as SMNVEV (reference sequence). The germline V and J ends were trimmed by 6 bases and 2 bases, with 10 bases remaining between them. The CDR3 is 13 amino acids. CDR3 in amino acids: CASRIGPNTEAFF. The CDR3 bases are TGTGCCAGCAGGATAGGACCAAACACTGAAGCTTTCTTT.

This rearrangement joins TRBV5-4 to TRBJ1-4; 11 bases are shared with TRBD1. The CDR3 loop spans 16 amino acids. J lost 3 bases, V lost 4 bases, and 5 bases had no gene match. Germline assignment: CDR1 SGHNT and CDR2 YYREEE (reference sequence). CDR3 residues: CASSPGQGAPNEKLFF. The CDR3 region has the DNA TGTGCCAGCAGCCCCGGACAGGGGGCGCCTAATGAAAAACTGTTTTTT. Full variable domain (outside the CDR3, taken from reference TRBV5-4 and TRBJ1-4): ETGVTQSPTHLIKTRGQQVTLRCSSQSGHNTVSWYQQALGQGPQFIFQYYREEENGRGNFPPRFSGLQFPNYSSELNVNALELDDSALYLCASSPGQGAPNEKLFFGSGTQLSVL.

The rearrangement uses TRBV19 and TRBJ1-1, with a tentative D call TRBD1 (6 bases). The CDR3 length is 14 residues. The V gene's germline CDR1 is LNHDA and CDR2 SQIVND (reference sequence). V was clipped by 6 bases and J by 2 bases, with 13 bases between them. CDR3 residues: CASRPDRANTEAFF. DNA of the CDR3: TGTGCCAGTAGGCCGGACAGAGCTAACACTGAAGCTTTCTTT.

This chain connects TRBV10-2 to TRBJ1-5, with a tentative D call TRBD1 (5 bases). V was trimmed by 7 bases and J by 1 base, leaving 14 bases between them. Germline CDR1 WSHSY, CDR2 SAAADI. The CDR3 covers 15 residues. The CDR3 sequence is CASTSDRSSNQPQHF. The CDR3 coding sequence is TGCGCCAGCACCTCAGACAGATCCAGCAATCAGCCCCAGCATTTT.

This clone occurred once. One end of the junction fails to match germline, which may point to a read error. This chain links TRBV2 with TRBJ2-7; no reliable D call. The CDR3 is 13 residues long. Germline loops: CDR1 SNHLY, CDR2 FYNNEI. In DNA form, the CDR3 reads TGTGCCAGCAGGGAAGTCGGTCTGTACGAGCAGTACTTC. The encoded protein is CASREVGLYEQYF.

The chain couples TRBV27 to TRBJ2-7, with 8 bases matching TRBD2. The trim removed 4 bases at V and 1 base at J, leaving 6 bases unmatched. This CDR3 comprises 15 residues. Germline loops: CDR1 MNHEY, CDR2 SMNVEV (reference sequence). CDR3 protein: CASSSGAGGSYEQYF. CDR3 DNA sequence: TGTGCCAGCAGTTCCGGGGCGGGGGGATCCTACGAGCAGTACTTC.

V is TRBV9 and J is TRBJ1-5, with D possibly TRBD1 on 6 matching bases. Germline assignment: CDR1 SGDLS and CDR2 YYNGEE. The CDR3 has 15 residues. V was shortened by 4 bases and J by 4 bases, with 15 bases between the two germline ends. This chain's CDR3 is CASSPHSQGNQPQHF. The DNA of the CDR3 is TGTGCCAGCAGCCCACATTCTCAGGGGAATCAGCCCCAGCATTTT. The full variable domain, its missing parts supplied by reference TRBV9 and TRBJ1-5, is DSGVTQTPKHLITATGQRVTLRCSPRSGDLSVYWYQQSLDQGLQFLIQYYNGEERAKGNILERFSAQQFPDLHSELNLSSLELGDSALYFCASSPHSQGNQPQHFGDGTRLSIL.